One and the same sample provided the 10 T cell receptor beta chains below, sequenced in a study of glioma-infiltrating T cells. TCR alpha and beta CDR3 regions were amplified from RNA using iRepertoire nested multiplex PCR. TCRdb redid the calling of the multiplex PCR reads with MiXCR, one entry per CDR3 protein. The sample comprises under 150,000 distinct CDR3 sequences, 24% of which are singletons, and roughly a quarter rests with the top ten. What was sequenced was glioma tissue, nonneoplastic brain tissue, or PBMCs (not recorded which). All receptors come from a human donor with low-grade glioma or glioblastoma, undergoing nonglioma brain surgery, or in good health (not recorded which).

This clonotype has at least ten counts. The chain couples TRBV28 to TRBJ1-1; no clear D. V was trimmed by 1 base and J by 11 bases, leaving 11 bases between them. CDR3 length equals 12 residues. The germline V gene has CDR1 MDHEN and CDR2 SYDVKM. This CDR3 is CASSLLMDGAFF. In nucleotides, the CDR3 is TGTGCCAGCAGTTTATTAATGGACGGGGCTTTCTTT.

The chain has TRBV11-1 and TRBJ2-1; D call uncertain. Germline loops: CDR1 SGHAT, CDR2 FQDESV (reference sequence). The CDR3 totals 14 residues. Deletions cut 1 base from V and 11 bases from J, with 15 bases between. The CDR3 reads CASSLEPHRFKQFF. DNA of the CDR3: TGTGCCAGCAGCTTAGAACCCCACAGATTTAAGCAGTTCTTC.

This clonotype was recorded many times. The chain joins TRBV6-1 to TRBJ2-7; D unclear. The CDR3 has 14 amino acids. CDR1 and CDR2 from the germline V gene are MNHNS and SASEGT. With 4 bases removed from V and 2 bases from J, the gap between germline ends came to 12 bases. In nucleotides, the CDR3 is TGTGCCAGCAGTGCCTTGATAGACCCCTACGAGCAGTACGTC. It encodes CASSALIDPYEQYV.

The rearrangement links TRBV3-1 to TRBJ1-5; 8 positions match TRBD1. CDR1 is LGHDT and CDR2 is YNNKEL in the germline V gene (reference sequence). With 4 bases clipped from V and 3 bases from J, the junction kept 8 bases outside the gene matches. The CDR3 runs to 16 residues. The CDR3 sequence: CASSPGRQGYNQPQHF. The CDR3 nucleotides read TGTGCCAGCAGCCCTGGTAGACAGGGGTACAATCAGCCCCAGCATTTT.

The V call is TRBV20-1, the J call TRBJ1-3, with TRBD1 matching over 10 bases. Germline CDR1 is DFQATT and CDR2 is SNEGSKA (reference sequence). The junction had 4 bases not matched to a gene; V was cut back by 5 bases and J by 3 bases. The CDR3 runs to 14 residues. The DNA of the CDR3 is TGCAGTGCTGGTGACAGGGGGCATGGAAACACCATATATTTT. Its translation is CSAGDRGHGNTIYF.

This clonotype was seen a few times. This rearrangement joins TRBV29-1 to TRBJ2-1, with 7 nucleotides matching TRBD2. The J segment lost 7 bases and the V segment lost 4 bases, leaving 4 bases of the junction unmatched. In germline, CDR1 is SQVTM, CDR2 ANQGSEA. The CDR3 is made up of 12 amino acids. CDR3 nucleotides: TGCAGCGTTGTTGCTAGCGGTAATGAGCAGTTCTTC. Translated, it gives CSVVASGNEQFF.

The rearrangement joins TRBV29-1 to TRBJ2-5; D may correspond to TRBD1 or TRBD2 (5 bases each). V gave up 4 bases and J gave up 1 base, with 7 bases separating them. There are 12 residues in the CDR3. Germline V gene data show CDR1 as SQVTM and CDR2 as ANQGSEA. The CDR3 DNA reads TGCAGCGTTGGGGGGACCCAAGAGACCCAGTACTTC. Protein: CSVGGTQETQYF.

This clonotype was observed many times. J is TRBJ1-5 and V is TRBV6-1; D not certain. Germline loops: CDR1 MNHNS, CDR2 SASEGT. The CDR3 is 8 residues long. Trimming stripped 10 bases from V and 11 bases from J, with 6 bases between. CDR3 bases: TGTGCCACCGTTTCCCAGCATTTT. Translated: CATVSQHF.

As for this clonotype: Since a much larger clone is just one base distant, this may be a read error. The chain combines TRBV20-1 with TRBJ1-6, with D hard to call. This CDR3 has 12 residues. The V end lost 1 base, the J end lost 13 bases, and 11 bases lay between the germline ends. Germline CDR1 DFQATT, CDR2 SNEGSKA (reference sequence). CDR3 DNA: TGCAGTGCTAGAGGACCTAGTCCGCCCCTCCACTTT. This codes for CSARGPSPPLHF.

This clonotype was seen ten or more times. The rearrangement links TRBV11-3 to TRBJ2-7, with D perhaps given as TRBD1 or TRBD2 (6 bases each). This CDR3 comprises 13 residues. Germline CDR1 and CDR2: SGHNT and YENEEA. V lost 7 bases and J 4 bases, leaving 14 bases between the germline ends. The CDR3 here is CASTCRGDYEQYV. In DNA form, the CDR3 reads TGTGCCAGCACCTGTAGGGGGGATTACGAGCAGTACGTC.